This TCR beta chain was sequenced for a study of shared clonotypes between healthy human individuals. Sequencing used immunoSEQ multiplex PCR; TCRdb keeps in-frame clones, though not all of them. The sample lists 300,000 to 400,000 clones; around 79% were seen once. The CDR3 extends over 13 amino acids. CDR1 is SNHLY, CDR2 FYNNEI, per germline. The V end was cut by 1 base, the J end by 10 bases, with 11 bases between. All donors qualified as healthy HIV-negative adults and had experienced no recent acute infections or vaccinations. The source is a young man in good health. The material sequenced was memory CD4+ T cells sorted from blood. Subset meaning: CD45RA-negative fraction. This rearrangement joins TRBV2 to TRBJ2-1; D not certain. CDR3 residues: CASSEEWVREQFF. The CDR3, as DNA: TGTGCCAGCAGTGAAGAGTGGGTCAGGGAGCAGTTCTTC.